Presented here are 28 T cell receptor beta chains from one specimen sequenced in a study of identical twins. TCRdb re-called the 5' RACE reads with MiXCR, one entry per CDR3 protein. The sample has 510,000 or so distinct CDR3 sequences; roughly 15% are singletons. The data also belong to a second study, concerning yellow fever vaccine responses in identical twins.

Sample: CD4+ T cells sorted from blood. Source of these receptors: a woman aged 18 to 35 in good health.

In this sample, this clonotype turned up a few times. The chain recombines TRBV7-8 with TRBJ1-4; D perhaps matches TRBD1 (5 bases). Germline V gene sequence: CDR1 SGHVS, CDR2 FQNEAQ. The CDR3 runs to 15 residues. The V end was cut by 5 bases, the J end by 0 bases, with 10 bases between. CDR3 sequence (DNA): TGTGCCAGCAGCCAGGGCCCCACAACTAATGAAAAACTGTTTTTT. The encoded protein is CASSQGPTTNEKLFF.

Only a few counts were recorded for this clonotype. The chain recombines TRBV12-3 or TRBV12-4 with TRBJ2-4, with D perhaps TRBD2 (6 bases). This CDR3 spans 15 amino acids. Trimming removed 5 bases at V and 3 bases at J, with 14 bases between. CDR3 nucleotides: TGTGCCAGCAGTGCCTCGGGAGCGGGCAAAAACATTCAGTACTTC. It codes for CASSASGAGKNIQYF.

The CDR3 loop is CASSFELSDEQFF. In DNA, the CDR3 is TGTGCCAGCAGTTTTGAGTTATCCGACGAGCAGTTCTTC. The rearrangement links TRBV12-3 or TRBV12-4 to TRBJ2-1; no clear D. The V gene lost 3 bases and the J gene lost 10 bases, with 13 bases spanning the gap. This CDR3 has 13 amino acids.

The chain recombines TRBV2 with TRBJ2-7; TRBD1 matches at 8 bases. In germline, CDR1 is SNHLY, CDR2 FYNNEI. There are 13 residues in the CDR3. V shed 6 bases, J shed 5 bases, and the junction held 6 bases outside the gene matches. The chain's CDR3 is CASRGDRTHEQYF. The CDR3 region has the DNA TGTGCCAGCAGGGGGGACAGGACCCACGAGCAGTACTTC.

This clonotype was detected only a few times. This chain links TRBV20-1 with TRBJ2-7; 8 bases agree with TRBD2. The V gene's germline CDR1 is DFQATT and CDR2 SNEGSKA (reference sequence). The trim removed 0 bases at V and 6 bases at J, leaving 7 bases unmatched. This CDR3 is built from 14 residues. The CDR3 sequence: CSARESGRRGEQYF. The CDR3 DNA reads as TGCAGTGCTAGAGAAAGCGGGAGACGAGGCGAGCAGTACTTC.

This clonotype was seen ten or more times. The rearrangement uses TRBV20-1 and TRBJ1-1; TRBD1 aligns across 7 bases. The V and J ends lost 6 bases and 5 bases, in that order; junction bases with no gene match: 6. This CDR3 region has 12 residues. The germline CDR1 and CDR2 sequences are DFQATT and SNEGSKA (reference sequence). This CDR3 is CSAKTGNTEAFF. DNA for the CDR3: TGCAGTGCGAAGACAGGGAATACTGAAGCTTTCTTT.

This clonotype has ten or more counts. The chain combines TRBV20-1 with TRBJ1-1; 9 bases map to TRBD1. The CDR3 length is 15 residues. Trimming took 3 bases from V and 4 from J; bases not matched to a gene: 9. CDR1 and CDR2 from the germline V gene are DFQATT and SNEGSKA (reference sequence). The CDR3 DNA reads TGCAGTGCTAGTAGGGGGGACAGGGTGGGCACTGAAGCTTTCTTT. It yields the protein CSASRGDRVGTEAFF.

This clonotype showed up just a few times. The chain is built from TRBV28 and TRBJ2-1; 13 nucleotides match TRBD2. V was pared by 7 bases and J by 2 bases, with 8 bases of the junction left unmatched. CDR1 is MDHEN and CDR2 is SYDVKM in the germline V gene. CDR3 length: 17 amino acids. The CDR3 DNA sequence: TGTGCCAGCAACGGAAGAACTAGCGGGAGGGCCTACAATGAGCAGTTCTTC. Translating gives CASNGRTSGRAYNEQFF.

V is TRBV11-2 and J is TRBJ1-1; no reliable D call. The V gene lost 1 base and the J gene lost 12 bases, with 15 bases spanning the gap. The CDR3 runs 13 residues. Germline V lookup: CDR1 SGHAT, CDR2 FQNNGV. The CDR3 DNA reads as TGTGCCAGCAGCTTAGGAGGCCTAGAGATTACTTTCTTT. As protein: CASSLGGLEITFF.

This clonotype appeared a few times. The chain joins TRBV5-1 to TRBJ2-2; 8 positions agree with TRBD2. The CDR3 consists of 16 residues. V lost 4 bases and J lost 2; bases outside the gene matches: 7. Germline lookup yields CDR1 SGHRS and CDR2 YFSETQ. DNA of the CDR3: TGCGCCAGCAGCGTCAGCGGGGGCCCTAACACCGGGGAGCTGTTTTTT. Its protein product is CASSVSGGPNTGELFF.

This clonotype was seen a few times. CDR3 nucleotide sequence: TGTGCCACCAGTGGTATGCAGGGGACGAACACCGGGGAGCTGTTTTTT. Translation: CATSGMQGTNTGELFF. V is TRBV24-1 and J is TRBJ2-2, with D perhaps TRBD1 (6 bases). Germline V gene sequence: CDR1 KGHDR, CDR2 SFDVKD. This CDR3 contains 16 residues. Trimming removed 5 bases at V and 0 bases at J, with 12 bases between.

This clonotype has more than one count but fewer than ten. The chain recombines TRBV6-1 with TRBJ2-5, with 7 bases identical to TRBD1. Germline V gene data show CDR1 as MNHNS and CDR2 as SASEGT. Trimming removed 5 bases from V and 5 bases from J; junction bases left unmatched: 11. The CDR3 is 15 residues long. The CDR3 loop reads CASSRRTVRGETQYF. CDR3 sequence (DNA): TGTGCCAGCAGTCGACGGACAGTCAGGGGGGAGACCCAGTACTTC.

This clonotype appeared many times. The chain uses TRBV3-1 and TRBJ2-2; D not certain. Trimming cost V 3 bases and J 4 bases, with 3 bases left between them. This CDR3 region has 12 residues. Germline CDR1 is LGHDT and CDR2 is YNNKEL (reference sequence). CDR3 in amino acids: CASSHTTGELFF. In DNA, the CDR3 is TGTGCCAGCAGCCACACCACCGGGGAGCTGTTTTTT.

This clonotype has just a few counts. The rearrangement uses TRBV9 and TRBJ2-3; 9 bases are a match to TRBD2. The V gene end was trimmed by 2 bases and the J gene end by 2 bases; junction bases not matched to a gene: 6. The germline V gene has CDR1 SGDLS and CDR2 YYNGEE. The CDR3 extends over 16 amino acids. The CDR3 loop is CASSVRSGRITDTQYF. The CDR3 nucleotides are TGTGCCAGCAGCGTGCGGAGCGGGAGGATCACAGATACGCAGTATTTT.

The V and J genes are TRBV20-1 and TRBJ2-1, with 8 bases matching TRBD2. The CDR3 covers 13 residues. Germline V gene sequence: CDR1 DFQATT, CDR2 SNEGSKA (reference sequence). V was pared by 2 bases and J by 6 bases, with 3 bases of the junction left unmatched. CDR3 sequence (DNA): TGCAGTGCTAGACTAGCGGGCCTCAATGAGCAGTTCTTC. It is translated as CSARLAGLNEQFF.

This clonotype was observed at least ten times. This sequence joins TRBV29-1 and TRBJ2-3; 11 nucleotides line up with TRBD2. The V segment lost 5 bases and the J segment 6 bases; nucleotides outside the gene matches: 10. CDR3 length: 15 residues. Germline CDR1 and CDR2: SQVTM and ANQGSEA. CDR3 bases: TGCAGCGTTTCCGGGACTAGCGGTTTTGGGGATACGCAGTATTTT. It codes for CSVSGTSGFGDTQYF.

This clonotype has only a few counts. CDR3 sequence reads: CATSRSSLTAQETQYF. The CDR3 DNA sequence: TGTGCCACCAGCAGAAGTTCACTAACCGCCCAAGAGACCCAGTACTTC. The rearrangement uses TRBV15 and TRBJ2-5, with no clear D. Deletions cut 2 bases from V and 1 base from J, with 14 bases between. In germline, CDR1 is LNHNV, CDR2 YYDKDF (reference sequence). The CDR3 totals 16 residues.

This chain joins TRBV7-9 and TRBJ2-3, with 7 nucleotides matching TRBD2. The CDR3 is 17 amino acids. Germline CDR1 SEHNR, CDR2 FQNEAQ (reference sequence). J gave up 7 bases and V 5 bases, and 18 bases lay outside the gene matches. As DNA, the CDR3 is TGTGCCAGCAGCCCCAGTATGGGGCGGGAGATAGTATATACGCAGTATTTT. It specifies CASSPSMGREIVYTQYF. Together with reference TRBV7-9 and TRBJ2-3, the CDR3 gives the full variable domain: DTGVSQNPRHKITKRGQNVTFRCDPISEHNRLYWYRQTLGQGPEFLTYFQNEAQLEKSRLLSDRFSAERPKGSFSTLEIQRTEQGDSAMYLCASSPSMGREIVYTQYFGPGTRLTVL.

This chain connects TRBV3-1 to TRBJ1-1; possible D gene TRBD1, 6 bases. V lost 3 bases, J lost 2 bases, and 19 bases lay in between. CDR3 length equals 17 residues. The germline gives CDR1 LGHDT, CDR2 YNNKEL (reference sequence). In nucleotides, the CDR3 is TGTGCCAGCAGCCATGCGGACCTGACAGGCCAAAACACTGAAGCTTTCTTT. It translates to CASSHADLTGQNTEAFF.

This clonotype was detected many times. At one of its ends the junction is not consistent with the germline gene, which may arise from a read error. As DNA, the CDR3 is TGTGCCAGCAGTGGGGGCGGGAACACTGAAGCTTTCTTT. Translated, it gives CASSGGGNTEAFF. This chain joins TRBV5-1 and TRBJ1-1; perhaps TRBD1 as D (6 bases). Germline lookup yields CDR1 SGHRS and CDR2 YFSETQ. The CDR3 consists of 13 residues.

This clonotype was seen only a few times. CDR3 amino acids: CASRRWTDPYEQYV. The CDR3 nucleotides are TGTGCCAGCAGACGGTGGACAGATCCCTACGAGCAGTACGTC. This rearrangement joins TRBV6-1 to TRBJ2-7; perhaps TRBD1 as D (6 bases). This CDR3 contains 14 residues. Trimming stripped 6 bases from V and 2 bases from J, with 14 bases between. The germline CDR1 and CDR2 sequences are MNHNS and SASEGT.

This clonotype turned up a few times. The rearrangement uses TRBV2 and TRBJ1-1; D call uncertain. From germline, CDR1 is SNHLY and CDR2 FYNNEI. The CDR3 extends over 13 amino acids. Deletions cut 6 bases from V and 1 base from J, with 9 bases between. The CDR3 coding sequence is TGTGCCAGCAGGGTTATTGGGAACACTGAAGCTTTCTTT. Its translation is CASRVIGNTEAFF.

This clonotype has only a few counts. CDR3 region: CASSSGVSGVTSYEQYF. CDR3 in DNA: TGTGCCAGCAGCTCCGGTGTGTCGGGCGTAACCTCCTACGAGCAGTACTTC. The chain employs TRBV7-9 and TRBJ2-7; D uncertain. Trimming removed 4 bases at V and 0 bases at J, with 19 bases between. The CDR3 runs 17 residues. From germline, CDR1 is SEHNR and CDR2 FQNEAQ (reference sequence).

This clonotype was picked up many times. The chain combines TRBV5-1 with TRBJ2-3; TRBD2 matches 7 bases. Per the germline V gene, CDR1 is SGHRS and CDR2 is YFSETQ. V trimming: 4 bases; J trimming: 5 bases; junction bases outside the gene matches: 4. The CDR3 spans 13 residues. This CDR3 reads CASSPRGRDTQYF. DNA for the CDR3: TGCGCCAGCAGCCCTCGCGGGAGAGATACGCAGTATTTT.

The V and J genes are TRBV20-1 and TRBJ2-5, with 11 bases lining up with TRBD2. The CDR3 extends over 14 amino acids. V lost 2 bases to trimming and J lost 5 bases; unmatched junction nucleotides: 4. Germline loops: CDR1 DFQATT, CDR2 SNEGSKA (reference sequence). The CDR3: CSARLLAGGETQYF. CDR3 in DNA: TGCAGTGCTAGACTTTTAGCGGGAGGGGAGACCCAGTACTTC.

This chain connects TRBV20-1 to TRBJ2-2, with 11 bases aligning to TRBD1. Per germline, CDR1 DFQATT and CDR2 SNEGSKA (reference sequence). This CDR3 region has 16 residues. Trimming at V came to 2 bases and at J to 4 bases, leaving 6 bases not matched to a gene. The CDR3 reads CSARLGTGGRTGELFF. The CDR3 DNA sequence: TGCAGTGCTAGACTAGGGACAGGGGGACGCACCGGGGAGCTGTTTTTT.

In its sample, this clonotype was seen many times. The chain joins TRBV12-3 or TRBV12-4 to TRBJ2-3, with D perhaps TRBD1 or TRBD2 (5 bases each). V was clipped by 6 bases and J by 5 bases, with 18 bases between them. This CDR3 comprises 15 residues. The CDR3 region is CASSWAGATGDTQYF. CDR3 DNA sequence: TGTGCCAGCAGCTGGGCCGGGGCAACGGGAGATACGCAGTATTTT.

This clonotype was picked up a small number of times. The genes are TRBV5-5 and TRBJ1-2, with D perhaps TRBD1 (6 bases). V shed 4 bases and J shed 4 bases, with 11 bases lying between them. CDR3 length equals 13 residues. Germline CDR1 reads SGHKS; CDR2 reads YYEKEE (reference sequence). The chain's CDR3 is CASSLRQVYGYTF. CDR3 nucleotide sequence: TGTGCCAGCAGCCTGAGACAGGTCTATGGCTACACCTTC.